The T cell receptor beta chain under discussion was sequenced for a study of blood T cell repertoires in COVID-19. About the study: Samples representing acute and convalescent COVID-19 were sourced from the United States, Italy and Spain.

Donors were grouped by their self-reported clinical history. Sequenced by immunoSEQ multiplex PCR; TCRdb stores in-frame clones only, minus some. The data show 200,000 to 300,000 clones, around 88% seen once. The clonotype was recovered from a woman aged 40 to 55 with acute COVID-19. The material sequenced was PBMCs or T cells enriched from blood (not recorded which).

The CDR3 sequence is CASSLFGTGGGYTF. The CDR3 DNA follows: TGTGCCAGCAGTTTATTCGGGACAGGGGGTGGCTACACCTTC. The V and J genes are TRBV27 and TRBJ1-2; TRBD1 aligns across 11 bases. The CDR3 contains 14 residues. The V gene end was trimmed by 1 base and the J gene end by 7 bases; junction bases not matched to a gene: 2. Germline V gene data show CDR1 as MNHEY and CDR2 as SMNVEV (reference sequence).